This record looks at one TCR beta chain sequence and its context. It was with 60 Vbeta and 13 Jbeta primers that the PCR ran. Libraries were prepared by immunoSEQ multiplex PCR; TCRdb keeps only in-frame clonotypes and omits some of them. The sample table includes 120,000 or so clones. The V gene lost 0 bases and the J gene lost 0 bases, with 8 bases spanning the gap. The length of the CDR3 is 15 residues. The germline V gene has CDR1 SGDLS and CDR2 YYNGEE. This entry is derived from a study of cytomegalovirus exposure and HLA in healthy donors. The sample was PBMCs. The TCR comes from a young man in good health and CMV-seronegative. The rearrangement uses TRBV9 and TRBJ2-3, with D uncertain. The CDR3 sequence: CASSVGSVSTDTQYF. The CDR3 coding sequence is TGTGCCAGCAGCGTAGGCAGTGTTAGCACAGATACGCAGTATTTT.